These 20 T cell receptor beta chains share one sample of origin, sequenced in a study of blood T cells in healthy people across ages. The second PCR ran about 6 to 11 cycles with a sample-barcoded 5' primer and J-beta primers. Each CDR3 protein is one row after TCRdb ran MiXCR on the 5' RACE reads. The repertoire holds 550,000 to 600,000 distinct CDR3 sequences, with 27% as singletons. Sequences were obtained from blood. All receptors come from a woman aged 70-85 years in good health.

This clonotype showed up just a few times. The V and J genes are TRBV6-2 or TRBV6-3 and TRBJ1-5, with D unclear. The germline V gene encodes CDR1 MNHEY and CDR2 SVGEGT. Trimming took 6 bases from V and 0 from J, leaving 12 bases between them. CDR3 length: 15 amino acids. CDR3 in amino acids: CASRSGSYSNQPQHF. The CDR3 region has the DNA TGTGCCAGCAGATCGGGGTCCTATAGCAATCAGCCCCAGCATTTT.

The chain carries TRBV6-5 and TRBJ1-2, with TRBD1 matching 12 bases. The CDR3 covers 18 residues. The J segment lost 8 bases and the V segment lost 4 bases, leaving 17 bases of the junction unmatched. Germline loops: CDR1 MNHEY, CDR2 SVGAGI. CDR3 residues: CASSSAGWDRGRLGGYTF. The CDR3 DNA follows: TGTGCCAGCAGTTCCGCGGGTTGGGACAGGGGGCGCCTCGGAGGCTACACCTTC.

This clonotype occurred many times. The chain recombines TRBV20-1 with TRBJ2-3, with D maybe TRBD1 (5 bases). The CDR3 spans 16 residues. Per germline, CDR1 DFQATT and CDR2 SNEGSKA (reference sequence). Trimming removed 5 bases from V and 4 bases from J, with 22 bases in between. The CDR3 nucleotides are TGCAGTGCTCATAGGCCCCGGCAGGGTATCGCAGATACGCAGTATTTT. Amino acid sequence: CSAHRPRQGIADTQYF.

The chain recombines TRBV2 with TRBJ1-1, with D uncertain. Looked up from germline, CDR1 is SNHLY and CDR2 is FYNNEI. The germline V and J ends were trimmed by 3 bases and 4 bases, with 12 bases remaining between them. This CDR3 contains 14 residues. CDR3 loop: CASSEFPLLTEAFF. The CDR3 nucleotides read TGTGCCAGCAGTGAGTTTCCCCTTCTCACTGAAGCTTTCTTT.

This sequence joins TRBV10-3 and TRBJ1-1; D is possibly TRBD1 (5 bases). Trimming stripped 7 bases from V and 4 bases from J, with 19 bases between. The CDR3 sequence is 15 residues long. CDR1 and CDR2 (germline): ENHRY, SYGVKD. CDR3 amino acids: CAINPGLTGITEAFF. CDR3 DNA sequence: TGTGCCATCAATCCGGGACTCACCGGGATCACTGAAGCTTTCTTT.

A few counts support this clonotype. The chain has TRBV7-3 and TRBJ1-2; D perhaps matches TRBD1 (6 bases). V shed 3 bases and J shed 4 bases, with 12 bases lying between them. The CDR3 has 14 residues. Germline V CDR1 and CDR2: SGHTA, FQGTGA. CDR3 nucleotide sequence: TGTGCCAGCAGCTTGAGGGGGGATCGCTATGGCTACACCTTC. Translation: CASSLRGDRYGYTF.

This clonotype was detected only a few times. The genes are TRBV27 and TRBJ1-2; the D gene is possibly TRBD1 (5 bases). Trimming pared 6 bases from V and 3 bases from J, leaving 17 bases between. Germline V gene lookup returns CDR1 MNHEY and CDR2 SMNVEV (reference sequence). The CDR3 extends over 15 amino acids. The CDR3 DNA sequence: TGTGCCAGCAGGTCGGTCGATTCGGGGGACTATGGCTACACCTTC. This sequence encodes CASRSVDSGDYGYTF.

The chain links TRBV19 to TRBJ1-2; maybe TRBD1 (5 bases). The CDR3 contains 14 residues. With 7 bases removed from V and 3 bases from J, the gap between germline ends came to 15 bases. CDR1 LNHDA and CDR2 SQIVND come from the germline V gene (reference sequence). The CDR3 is CASNPRDGYYGYTF. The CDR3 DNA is TGTGCCAGTAACCCCCGGGACGGATACTATGGCTACACCTTC.

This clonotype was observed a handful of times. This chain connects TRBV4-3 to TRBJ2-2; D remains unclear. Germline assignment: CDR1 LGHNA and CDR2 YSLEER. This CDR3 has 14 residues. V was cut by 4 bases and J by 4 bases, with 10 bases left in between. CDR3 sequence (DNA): TGCGCCAGCAGCCCGGATTTACCCACCGGGGAGCTGTTTTTT. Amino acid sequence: CASSPDLPTGELFF.

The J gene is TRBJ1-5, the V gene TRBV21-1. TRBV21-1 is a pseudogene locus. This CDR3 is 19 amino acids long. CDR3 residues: CASSFQPHSRRASNQPQHF. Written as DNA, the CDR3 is TGTGCCAGCAGCTTCCAACCCCACTCACGGAGGGCAAGCAATCAGCCCCAGCATTTT.

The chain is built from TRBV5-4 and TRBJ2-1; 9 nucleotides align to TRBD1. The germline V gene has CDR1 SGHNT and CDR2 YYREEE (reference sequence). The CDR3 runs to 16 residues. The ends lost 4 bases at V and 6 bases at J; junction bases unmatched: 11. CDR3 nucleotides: TGTGCCAGCAGCCAGAACCGGGACAGGGTACTCAATGAGCAGTTCTTC. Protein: CASSQNRDRVLNEQFF.

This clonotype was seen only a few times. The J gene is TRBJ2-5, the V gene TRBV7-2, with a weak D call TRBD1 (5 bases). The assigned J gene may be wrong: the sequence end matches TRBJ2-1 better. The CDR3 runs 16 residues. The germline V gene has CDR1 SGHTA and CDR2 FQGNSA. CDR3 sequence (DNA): TGTGCCAGCAGCCCCGGACACCGGACCAAATACAATGAGCAGTTCTTC. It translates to CASSPGHRTKYNEQFF.

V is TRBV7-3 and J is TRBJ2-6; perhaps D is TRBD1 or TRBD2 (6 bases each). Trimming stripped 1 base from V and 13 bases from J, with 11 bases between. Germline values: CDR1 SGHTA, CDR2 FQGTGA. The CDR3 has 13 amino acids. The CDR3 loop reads CASSLSRGEVLTF. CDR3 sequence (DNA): TGTGCCAGCAGCTTAAGTAGGGGGGAAGTCCTGACTTTC.

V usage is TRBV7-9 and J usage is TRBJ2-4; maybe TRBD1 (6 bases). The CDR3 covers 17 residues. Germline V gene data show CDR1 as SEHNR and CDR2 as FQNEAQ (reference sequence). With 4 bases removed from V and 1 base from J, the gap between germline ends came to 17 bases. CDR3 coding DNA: TGTGCCAGCAGCTCCCCACGGGCAGGGGAGGCCAAAAACATTCAGTACTTC. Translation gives CASSSPRAGEAKNIQYF.

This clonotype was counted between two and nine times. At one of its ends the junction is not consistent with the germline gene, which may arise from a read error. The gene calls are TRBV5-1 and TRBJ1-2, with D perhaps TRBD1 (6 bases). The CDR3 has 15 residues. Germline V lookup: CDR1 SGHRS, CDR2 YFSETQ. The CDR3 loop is CANSLGPGADYGYTF. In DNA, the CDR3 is TGCGCCAACAGCTTGGGCCCGGGGGCGGACTATGGCTACACCTTC. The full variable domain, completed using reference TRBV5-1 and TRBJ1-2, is KAGVTQTPRYLIKTRGQQVTLSCSPISGHRSVSWYQQTPGQGLQFLFEYFSETQRNKGNFPGRFSGRQFSNSRSEMNVSTLELGDSALYLCANSLGPGADYGYTFGSGTRLTVV.

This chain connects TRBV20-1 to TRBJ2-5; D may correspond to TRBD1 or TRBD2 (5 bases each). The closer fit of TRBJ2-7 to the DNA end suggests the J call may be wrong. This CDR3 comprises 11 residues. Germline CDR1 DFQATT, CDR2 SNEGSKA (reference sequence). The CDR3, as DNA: TGCAGTGCTAGTAAAGGGACCGAGCAGTACTTC. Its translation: CSASKGTEQYF.

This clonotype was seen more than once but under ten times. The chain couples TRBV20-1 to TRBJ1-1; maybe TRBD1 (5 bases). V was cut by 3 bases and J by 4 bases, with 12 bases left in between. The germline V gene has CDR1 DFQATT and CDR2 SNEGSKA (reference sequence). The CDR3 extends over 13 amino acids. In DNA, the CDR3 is TGCAGTGCTAGCCAAGGGGAGTTCACTGAAGCTTTCTTT. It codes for CSASQGEFTEAFF.

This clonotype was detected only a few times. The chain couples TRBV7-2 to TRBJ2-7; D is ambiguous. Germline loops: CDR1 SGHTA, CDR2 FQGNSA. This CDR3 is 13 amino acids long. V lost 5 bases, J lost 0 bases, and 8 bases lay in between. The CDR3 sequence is CASSTGFSYEQYF. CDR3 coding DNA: TGTGCCAGCAGCACGGGTTTCTCCTACGAGCAGTACTTC.

The CDR3 reads CASTSLRGRVETQYF. The CDR3 coding sequence is TGTGCCAGCACCTCACTTCGAGGAAGGGTAGAGACCCAGTACTTC. V usage is TRBV6-2 or TRBV6-3 and J usage is TRBJ2-5; no firm D call. This CDR3 is built from 15 residues. The ends were cut back, 7 bases at V and 4 bases at J, with 19 bases in the middle. The germline V gene has CDR1 MNHEY and CDR2 SVGEGT.

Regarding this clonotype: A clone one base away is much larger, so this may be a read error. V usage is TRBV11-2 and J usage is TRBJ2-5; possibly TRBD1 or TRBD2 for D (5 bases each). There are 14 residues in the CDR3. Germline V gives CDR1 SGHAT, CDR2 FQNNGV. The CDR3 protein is CASSLGRLGETRYF. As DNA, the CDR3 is TGTGCCAGCAGCTTAGGACGCTTAGGGGAGACCCGGTACTTC.